This T cell receptor beta chain appears in the sequencing data of a study of vaccination and CD4 T cells after COVID-19. The germline V and J ends were trimmed by 7 bases and 3 bases, with 12 bases remaining between them. Germline CDR1 reads SQVTM; CDR2 reads ANQGSEA. The CDR3 runs to 12 residues. As concerns this clonotype: What it binds is not known.

The Oncomine TCR Beta short-read assay was applied to DNA of cultured CD4+ T cells. TCRdb used MiXCR to reprocess the PCR reads, holding one entry per CDR3 protein. The data show 20,000 to 25,000 distinct CDR3 sequences, about 53% seen once. As to treatment: roughly 10-day PBMC culture with coronavirus spike peptide pools or control peptides (ViraFEST assay). Sequencing was done on a sample of CD4+ T cells from blood, cultured in vitro. This chain links TRBV29-1 with TRBJ1-2, with a possible D match to TRBD1 (6 bases). This receptor was taken from a human donor who had recovered from COVID-19. CDR3 nucleotide sequence: TGCAGCGCTGCACAGGGTGACTATGGCTACACCTTC. Translated, it gives CSAAQGDYGYTF.